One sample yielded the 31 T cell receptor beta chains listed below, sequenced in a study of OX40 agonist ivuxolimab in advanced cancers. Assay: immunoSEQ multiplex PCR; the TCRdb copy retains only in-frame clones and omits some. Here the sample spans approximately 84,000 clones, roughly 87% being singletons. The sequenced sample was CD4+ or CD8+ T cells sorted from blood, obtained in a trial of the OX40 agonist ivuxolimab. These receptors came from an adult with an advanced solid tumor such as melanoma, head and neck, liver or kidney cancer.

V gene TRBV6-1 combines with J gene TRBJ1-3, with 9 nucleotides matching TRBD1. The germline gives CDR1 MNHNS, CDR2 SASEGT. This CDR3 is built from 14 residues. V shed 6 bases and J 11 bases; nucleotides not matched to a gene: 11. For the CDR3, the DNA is TGTGCCAGCAGAGACCGGGACAGGGTTAACGCCATATATTTT. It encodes CASRDRDRVNAIYF.

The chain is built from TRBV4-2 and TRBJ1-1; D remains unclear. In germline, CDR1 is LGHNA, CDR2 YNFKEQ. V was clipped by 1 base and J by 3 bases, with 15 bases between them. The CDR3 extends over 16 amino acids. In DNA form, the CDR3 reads TGTGCCAGCAGCCAAGCCGGCATTCGCGGGGACACTGAAGCTTTCTTT. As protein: CASSQAGIRGDTEAFF.

The CDR3 spells CASSGSGQVGETQYF. In DNA form, the CDR3 reads TGTGCCAGCAGCGGAAGTGGACAGGTCGGGGAGACCCAGTACTTC. V gene TRBV9 combines with J gene TRBJ2-5, with 7 bases matching TRBD1. Germline assignment: CDR1 SGDLS and CDR2 YYNGEE. This CDR3 has 15 residues. V dropped 3 bases and J dropped 5; count of bases not matched to a gene: 10.

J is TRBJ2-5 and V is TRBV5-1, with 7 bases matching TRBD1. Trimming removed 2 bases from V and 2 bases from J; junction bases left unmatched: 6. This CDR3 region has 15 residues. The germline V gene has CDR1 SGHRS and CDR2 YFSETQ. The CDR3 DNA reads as TGCGCCAGCAGCTTAGGGACAGTGAAGCAAGAGACCCAGTACTTC. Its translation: CASSLGTVKQETQYF.

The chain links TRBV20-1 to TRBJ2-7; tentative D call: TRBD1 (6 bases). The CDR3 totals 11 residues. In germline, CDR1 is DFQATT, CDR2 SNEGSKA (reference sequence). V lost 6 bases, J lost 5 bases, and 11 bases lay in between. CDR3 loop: CSAQQGNEQYF. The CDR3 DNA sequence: TGCAGTGCGCAACAGGGCAACGAGCAGTACTTC.

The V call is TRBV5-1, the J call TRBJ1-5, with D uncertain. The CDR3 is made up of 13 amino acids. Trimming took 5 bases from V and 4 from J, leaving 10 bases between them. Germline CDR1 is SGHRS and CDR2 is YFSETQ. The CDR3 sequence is CASSENANQPQHF. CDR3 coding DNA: TGCGCCAGCAGTGAGAACGCGAATCAGCCCCAGCATTTT.

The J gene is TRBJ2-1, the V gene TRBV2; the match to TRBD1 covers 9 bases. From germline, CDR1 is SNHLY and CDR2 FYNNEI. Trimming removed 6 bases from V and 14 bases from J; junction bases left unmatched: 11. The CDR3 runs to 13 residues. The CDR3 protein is CASRGTGPRGKFF. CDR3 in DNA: TGTGCCAGCAGGGGGACAGGGCCAAGGGGGAAGTTCTTC. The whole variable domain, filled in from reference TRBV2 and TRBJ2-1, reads EPEVTQTPSHQVTQMGQEVILRCVPISNHLYFYWYRQILGQKVEFLVSFYNNEISEKSEIFDDQFSVERPDGSNFTLKIRSTKLEDSAMYFCASRGTGPRGKFFGPGTRLTVL.

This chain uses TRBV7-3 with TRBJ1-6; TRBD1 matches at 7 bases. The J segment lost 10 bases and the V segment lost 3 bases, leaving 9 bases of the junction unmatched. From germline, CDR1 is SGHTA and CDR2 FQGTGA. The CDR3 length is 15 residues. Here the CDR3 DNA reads TGTGCCAGCAGCTTCCGGGGACAGCTACAATCACCCCTCCACTTT. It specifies CASSFRGQLQSPLHF.

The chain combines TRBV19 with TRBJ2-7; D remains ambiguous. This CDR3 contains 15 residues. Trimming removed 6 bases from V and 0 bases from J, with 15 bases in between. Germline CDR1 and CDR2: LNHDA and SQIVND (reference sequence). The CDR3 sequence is CASSEFPESSYEQYF. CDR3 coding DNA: TGTGCCAGTAGCGAGTTCCCAGAAAGCTCCTACGAGCAGTACTTC.

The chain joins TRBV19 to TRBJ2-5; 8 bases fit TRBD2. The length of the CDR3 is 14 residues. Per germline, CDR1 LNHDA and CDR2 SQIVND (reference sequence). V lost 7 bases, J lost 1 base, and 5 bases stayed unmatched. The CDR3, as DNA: TGTGCCAGTAAGGACGGGGGGGCCCAAGAGACCCAGTACTTC. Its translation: CASKDGGAQETQYF.

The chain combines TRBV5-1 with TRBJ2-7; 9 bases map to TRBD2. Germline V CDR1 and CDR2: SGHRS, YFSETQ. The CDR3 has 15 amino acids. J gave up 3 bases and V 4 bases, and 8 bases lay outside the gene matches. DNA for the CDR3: TGCGCCAGCAGCATAGGAGCGGGAGGATTCTACGAGCAGTACTTC. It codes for CASSIGAGGFYEQYF.

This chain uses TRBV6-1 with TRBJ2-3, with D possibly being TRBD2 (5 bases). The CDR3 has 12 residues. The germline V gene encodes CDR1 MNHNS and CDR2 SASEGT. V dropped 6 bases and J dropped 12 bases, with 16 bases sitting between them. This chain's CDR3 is CASSGVSAPQYF. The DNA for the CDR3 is TGTGCCAGCAGCGGGGTTAGCGCCCCACAGTATTTT.

The CDR3 DNA sequence: TGCGCCAGCAGCGTGGCATTGGGGACAGGGCAAGATACGCAGTATTTT. Amino acid sequence: CASSVALGTGQDTQYF. J is TRBJ2-3 and V is TRBV5-1; 9 bases align to TRBD1. The germline V gene encodes CDR1 SGHRS and CDR2 YFSETQ. The CDR3 extends over 16 amino acids. Trimming at V came to 4 bases and at J to 5 bases, leaving 11 bases not matched to a gene.

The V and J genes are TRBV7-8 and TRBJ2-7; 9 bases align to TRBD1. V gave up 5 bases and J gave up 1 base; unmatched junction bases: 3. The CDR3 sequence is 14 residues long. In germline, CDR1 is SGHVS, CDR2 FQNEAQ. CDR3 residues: CASSRDRVSYEQYF. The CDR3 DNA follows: TGTGCCAGCAGCCGGGACAGGGTGTCCTACGAGCAGTACTTC.

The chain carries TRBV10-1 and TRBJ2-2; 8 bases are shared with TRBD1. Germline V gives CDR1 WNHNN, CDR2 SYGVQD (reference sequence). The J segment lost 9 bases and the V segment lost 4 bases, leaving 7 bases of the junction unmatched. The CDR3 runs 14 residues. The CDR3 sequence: CASSGTGQGRELFF. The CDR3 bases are TGCGCCAGCAGTGGGACCGGACAGGGCCGGGAGCTGTTTTTT.

Here the CDR3 DNA reads TGTGCCAGCAGCTGGAGGCGCGGGAGCACAGATACGCAGTATTTT. It encodes CASSWRRGSTDTQYF. The J gene is TRBJ2-3, the V gene TRBV7-2; the D gene is possibly TRBD2 (5 bases). The CDR3 is made up of 15 amino acids. Trimming left V 4 bases short and J 0 bases short, with 11 bases between. Germline CDR1 SGHTA, CDR2 FQGNSA.

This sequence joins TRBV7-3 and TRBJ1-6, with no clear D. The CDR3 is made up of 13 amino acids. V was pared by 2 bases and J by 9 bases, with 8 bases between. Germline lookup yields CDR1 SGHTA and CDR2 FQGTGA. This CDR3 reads CASSLDRGSPLHF. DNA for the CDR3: TGTGCCAGCAGCTTAGATCGGGGTTCACCCCTCCACTTT.

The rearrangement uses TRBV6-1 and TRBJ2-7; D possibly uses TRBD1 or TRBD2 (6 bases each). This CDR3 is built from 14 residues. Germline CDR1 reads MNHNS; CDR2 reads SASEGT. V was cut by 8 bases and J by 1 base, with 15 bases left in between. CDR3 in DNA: TGTGCCAGCCGAGAGATAGGGGGGTCCTACGAGCAGTACGTC. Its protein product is CASREIGGSYEQYV.

CDR3 nucleotide sequence: TGTGCCAGCAGCCAAGCCGGAGAGCCGACTGAAGCTTTCTTT. It codes for CASSQAGEPTEAFF. The genes are TRBV9 and TRBJ1-1; D not certain. The CDR3 extends over 14 amino acids. The V end lost 4 bases, the J end lost 5 bases, and 15 bases lay between the germline ends. Germline CDR1 SGDLS, CDR2 YYNGEE.

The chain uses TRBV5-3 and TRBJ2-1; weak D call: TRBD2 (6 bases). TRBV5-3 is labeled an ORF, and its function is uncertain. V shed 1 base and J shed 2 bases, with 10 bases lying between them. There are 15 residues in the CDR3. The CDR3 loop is CARSLRRGAYNEQFF. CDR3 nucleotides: TGTGCCAGAAGCTTGCGGCGGGGCGCCTACAATGAGCAGTTCTTC.

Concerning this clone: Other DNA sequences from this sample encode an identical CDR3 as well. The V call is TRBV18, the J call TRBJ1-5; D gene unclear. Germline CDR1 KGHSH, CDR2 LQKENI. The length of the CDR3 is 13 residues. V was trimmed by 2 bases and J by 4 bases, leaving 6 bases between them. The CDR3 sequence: CASSPGSNQPQHF. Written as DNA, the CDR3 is TGTGCCAGCTCACCAGGGAGTAATCAGCCCCAGCATTTT.

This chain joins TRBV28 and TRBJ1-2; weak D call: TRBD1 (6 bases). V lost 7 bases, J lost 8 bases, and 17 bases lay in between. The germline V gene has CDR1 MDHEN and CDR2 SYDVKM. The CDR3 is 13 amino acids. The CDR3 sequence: CASTLGGPEGYTF. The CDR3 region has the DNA TGTGCCAGCACCTTGGGGGGGCCTGAAGGCTACACCTTC.

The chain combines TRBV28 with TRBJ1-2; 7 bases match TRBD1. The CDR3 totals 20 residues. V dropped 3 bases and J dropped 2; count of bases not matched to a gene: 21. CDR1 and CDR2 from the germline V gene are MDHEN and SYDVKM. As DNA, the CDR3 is TGTGCCAGCAGTTTTTTGAATTTGGGTCGGAGAGACAGGGCGAACTATGGCTACACCTTC. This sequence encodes CASSFLNLGRRDRANYGYTF.

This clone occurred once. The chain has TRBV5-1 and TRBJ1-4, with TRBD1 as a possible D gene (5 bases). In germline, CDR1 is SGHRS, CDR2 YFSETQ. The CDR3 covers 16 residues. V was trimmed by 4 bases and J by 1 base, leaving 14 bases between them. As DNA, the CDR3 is TGCGCCAGCAGCACCCAACCAGGGCGAACTAATGAAAAACTGTTTTTT. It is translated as CASSTQPGRTNEKLFF.

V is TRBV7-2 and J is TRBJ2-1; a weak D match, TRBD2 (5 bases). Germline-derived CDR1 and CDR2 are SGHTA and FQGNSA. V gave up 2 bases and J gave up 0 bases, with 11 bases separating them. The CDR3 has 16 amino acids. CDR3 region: CASSLLAGSSYNEQFF. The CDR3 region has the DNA TGTGCCAGCAGCTTACTAGCAGGCAGCTCCTACAATGAGCAGTTCTTC.

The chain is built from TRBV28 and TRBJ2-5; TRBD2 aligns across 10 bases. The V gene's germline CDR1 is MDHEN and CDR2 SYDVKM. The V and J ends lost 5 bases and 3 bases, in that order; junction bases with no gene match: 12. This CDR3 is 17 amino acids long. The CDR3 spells CASSTRTSGLGKETQYF. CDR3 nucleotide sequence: TGTGCCAGCAGTACCAGGACTAGCGGTCTAGGAAAAGAGACCCAGTACTTC.

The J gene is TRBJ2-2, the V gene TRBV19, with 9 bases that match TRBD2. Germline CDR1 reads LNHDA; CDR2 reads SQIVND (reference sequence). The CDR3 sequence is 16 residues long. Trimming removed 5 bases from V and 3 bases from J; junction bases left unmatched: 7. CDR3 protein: CASSPVAGEDTGELFF. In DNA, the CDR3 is TGTGCCAGTAGTCCCGTAGCGGGGGAGGACACCGGGGAGCTGTTTTTT. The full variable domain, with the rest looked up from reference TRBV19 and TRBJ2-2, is DGGITQSPKYLFRKEGQNVTLSCEQNLNHDAMYWYRQDPGQGLRLIYYSQIVNDFQKGDIAEGYSVSREKKESFPLTVTSAQKNPTAFYLCASSPVAGEDTGELFFGEGSRLTVL.

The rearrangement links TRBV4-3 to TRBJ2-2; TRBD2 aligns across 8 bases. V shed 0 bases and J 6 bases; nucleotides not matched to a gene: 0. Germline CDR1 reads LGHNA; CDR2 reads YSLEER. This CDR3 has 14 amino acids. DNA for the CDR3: TGCGCCAGCAGCCAAGAGGGACTAGCCGGGGAGCTGTTTTTT. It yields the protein CASSQEGLAGELFF.

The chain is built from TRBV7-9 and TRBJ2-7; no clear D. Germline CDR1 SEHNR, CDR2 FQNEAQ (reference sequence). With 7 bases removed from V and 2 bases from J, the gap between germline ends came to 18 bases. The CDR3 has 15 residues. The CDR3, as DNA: TGTGCCAGCATCCCCGTGGGCGCGATCGCCTACGAGCAGTACTTC. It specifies CASIPVGAIAYEQYF.

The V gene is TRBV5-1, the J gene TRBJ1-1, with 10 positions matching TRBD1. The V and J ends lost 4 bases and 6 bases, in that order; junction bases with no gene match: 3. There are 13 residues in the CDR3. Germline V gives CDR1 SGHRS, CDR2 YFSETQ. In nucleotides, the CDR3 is TGCGCCAGCAGCACGGGGACAGGGGCTGAAGCTTTCTTT. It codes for CASSTGTGAEAFF.

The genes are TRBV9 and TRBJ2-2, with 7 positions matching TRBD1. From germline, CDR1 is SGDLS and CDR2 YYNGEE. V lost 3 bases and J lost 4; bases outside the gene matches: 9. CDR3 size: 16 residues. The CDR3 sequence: CASSAYRGDITGELFF. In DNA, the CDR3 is TGTGCCAGCAGCGCCTACAGGGGTGATATCACCGGGGAGCTGTTTTTT.